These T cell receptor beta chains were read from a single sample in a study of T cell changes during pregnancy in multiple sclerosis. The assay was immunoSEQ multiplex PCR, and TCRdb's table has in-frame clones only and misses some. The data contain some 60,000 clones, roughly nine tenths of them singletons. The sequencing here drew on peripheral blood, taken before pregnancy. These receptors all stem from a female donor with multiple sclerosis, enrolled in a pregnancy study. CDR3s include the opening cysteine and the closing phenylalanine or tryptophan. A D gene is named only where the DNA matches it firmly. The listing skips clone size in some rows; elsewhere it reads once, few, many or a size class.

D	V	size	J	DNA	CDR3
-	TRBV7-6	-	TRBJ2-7	TGTGCCAGCAGCTTAGGAGCAGGCATCTCTTACGAGCAGTACTTC	CASSLGAGISYEQYF
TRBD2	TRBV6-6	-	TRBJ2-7	TGTGCCAGCAGTGGCCGGGGGGGCTTCCCTTACGAGCAGTACTTC	CASSGRGGFPYEQYF
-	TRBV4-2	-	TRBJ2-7	TGTGCCAGCAGCCCCGCCGGAGAGGGAAGCTCCTACGAGCAGTACTTC	CASSPAGEGSSYEQYF
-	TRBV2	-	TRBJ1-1	TGTGCCAGCAGCGTATGGGAGATTCGAACAACTGAAGCTTTCTTT	CASSVWEIRTTEAFF
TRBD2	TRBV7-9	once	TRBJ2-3	TGTGCCAGCAGCTTAACTAGCGGGGACACAGATACGCAGTATTTT	CASSLTSGDTDTQYF
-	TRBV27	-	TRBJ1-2	TGTGCCAGCAGGACACGGGAGTACTATGGCTACACCTTC	CASRTREYYGYTF
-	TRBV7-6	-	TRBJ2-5	TGTGCCAGCAGCCGCCGCGGCAACCAAGAGACCCAGTACTTC	CASSRRGNQETQYF
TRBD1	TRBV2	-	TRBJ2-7	TGTGCCAGCATTGTGGGACAGTCATACGAGCAGTACTTC	CASIVGQSYEQYF
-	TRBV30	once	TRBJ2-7	TGTGCCTGGACCCCTCTCCGGGACACCGGCCTGCAGTACTTC	CAWTPLRDTGLQYF
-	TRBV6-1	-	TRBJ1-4	TGTGCCAGCATGCGGACAGCCGCAACTAATGAAAAACTGTTTTTT	CASMRTAATNEKLFF
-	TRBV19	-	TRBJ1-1	TGTGCCAGTAGTGGGCCGTCCAAGCAGCCTATGAACACTGAAGCTTTCTTT	CASSGPSKQPMNTEAFF
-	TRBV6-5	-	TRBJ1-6	TGTGCCAGCAGTTACTCCCCGGGACAACTCAATTCACCCCTCCACTTT	CASSYSPGQLNSPLHF
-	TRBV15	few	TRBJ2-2	TGTGCCACCAGCAGAGCCTTGGGGCTGGGGACCGGGGAGCTGTTTTTT	CATSRALGLGTGELFF
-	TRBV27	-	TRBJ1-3	TGTGCCAGCAGCCCTCAACCCCCGCAGGGCTACTATGGAAACACCATATATTTT	CASSPQPPQGYYGNTIYF
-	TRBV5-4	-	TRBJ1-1	TGTGCCAGCAGCTTGCAGGGTCCAAGGACTGAAGCTTTCTTT	CASSLQGPRTEAFF
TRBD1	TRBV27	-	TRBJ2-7	TGTGCCAGCAGTTTATATAGGACAGGGGGCTACGAGCAGTACTTC	CASSLYRTGGYEQYF
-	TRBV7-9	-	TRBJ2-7	TGTGCCAGCAGCCCGTCCGGGACAAACTACGAGCAGTACTTC	CASSPSGTNYEQYF
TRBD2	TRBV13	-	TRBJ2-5	TGTGCCAGCAGCTTGCGTAGCGGGGGGGCGGAGACCCAGTACTTC	CASSLRSGGAETQYF
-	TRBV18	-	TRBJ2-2	TGTGCCAGCTCACAACTAAAGGGGGCCGGGGAGCTGTTTTTT	CASSQLKGAGELFF
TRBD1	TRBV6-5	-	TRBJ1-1	TGTGCCAGCAGTTCCCATACAAGACAGGCAGGGGGTGAAGCTTTCTTT	CASSSHTRQAGGEAFF
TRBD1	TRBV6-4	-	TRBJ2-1	TGTGCCAGCAGTGGGACAGGGGGCTACAATGAGCAGTTCTTC	CASSGTGGYNEQFF
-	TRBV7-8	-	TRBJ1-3	TGTGCCAGCAGCCAACAGGACTCTGGAAACACCATATATTTT	CASSQQDSGNTIYF
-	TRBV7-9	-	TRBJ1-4	TGTGCCAGCAGCTTAGAAAGGGGAAATGAAAAACTGTTTTTT	CASSLERGNEKLFF
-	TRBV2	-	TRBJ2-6	TGTGCCAGCAGTGCTGACAGCCCTGGGGCCAACGTCCTGACTTTC	CASSADSPGANVLTF
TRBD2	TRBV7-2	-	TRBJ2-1	TGTGCCAGCAGCTTAATAGGCGGGGGTGATGAGCAGTTCTTC	CASSLIGGGDEQFF
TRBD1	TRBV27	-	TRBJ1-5	TGTGCCAGCAGTTTGACGACAGGGGGCAATCAGCCCCAGCATTTT	CASSLTTGGNQPQHF
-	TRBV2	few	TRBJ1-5	TGTGCCAGCAGTTTTGACGGGAATCAGCCCCAGCATTTT	CASSFDGNQPQHF
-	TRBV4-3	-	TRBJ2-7	TGCGCCAGCAGCCAAGCACAGGATAGCTCCTACGAGCAGTACTTC	CASSQAQDSSYEQYF
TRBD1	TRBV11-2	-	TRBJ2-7	TGTGCCAGCAGCCCCTTCCAGGGGGCCTACGAGCAGTACTTC	CASSPFQGAYEQYF
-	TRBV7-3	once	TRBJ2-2	TGTGCCAGCAGCTCCCCAAACACCGGGGAGCTGTTTTTT	CASSSPNTGELFF
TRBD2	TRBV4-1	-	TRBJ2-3	TGCGCCAGCAGCCAAGATTGGGGACTAGAGGCAGATACGCAGTATTTT	CASSQDWGLEADTQYF
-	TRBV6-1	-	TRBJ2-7	TGTGCCAGCAGTGGTGTCGGGTACGAGCAGTACTTC	CASSGVGYEQYF
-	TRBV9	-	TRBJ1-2	TGTGCCAGCAGCATCACGCCAGGGCCTCCTAACTATGGCTACACCTTC	CASSITPGPPNYGYTF
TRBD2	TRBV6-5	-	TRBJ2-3	TGTGCCAGCAGTTACTGGAGCGGGGGCAGCACAGATACGCAGTATTTT	CASSYWSGGSTDTQYF
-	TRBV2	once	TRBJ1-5	TGTGCCAGCGTGACAGGAGGCAATCAGCCCCAGCATTTT	CASVTGGNQPQHF
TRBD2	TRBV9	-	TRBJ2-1	TGTGCCAGCAGCGTAGGGCTAGCGGCACTCAATGAGCAGTTCTTC	CASSVGLAALNEQFF
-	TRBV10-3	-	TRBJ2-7	TGTGCCATCAGTGAGGAGGATGGCTACGAGCAGTACTTC	CAISEEDGYEQYF
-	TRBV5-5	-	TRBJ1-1	TGTGCCAGCAGCGGGAGCACTGAAGCTTTCTTT	CASSGSTEAFF
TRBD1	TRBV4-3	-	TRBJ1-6	TGCGCCAGCAGCCAAGATCCCGGACAGGGCGGTTCACCCCTCCACTTT	CASSQDPGQGGSPLHF
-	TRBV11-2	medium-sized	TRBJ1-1	TGTGCCAGCAGTCTATATGGGAACACTGAAGCTTTCTTT	CASSLYGNTEAFF
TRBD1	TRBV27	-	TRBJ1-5	TGTGCCAGCGCTTGGTACAGGGGGGAGCCCCAGCATTTT	CASAWYRGEPQHF
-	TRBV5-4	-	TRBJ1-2	TGTGCCAGCAGCTTGGATAGCTATGGCTACACCTTC	CASSLDSYGYTF
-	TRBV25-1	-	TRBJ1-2	TGTGCCAGCCACCGGACAGAGTCGGGCTACACCTTC	CASHRTESGYTF
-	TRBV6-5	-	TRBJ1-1	TGTGCCAGCAGTTACTCGAGGGGGGGCACTGAAGCTTTCTTT	CASSYSRGGTEAFF
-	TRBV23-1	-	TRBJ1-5	TGCGCCAGCAGTCAATGCCTAGTGACCCGAGGGCTCAGCAATCAGCCCCAGCATTTT	CASSQCLVTRGLSNQPQHF
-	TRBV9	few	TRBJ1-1	TGTGCCAGCAGCGTAGCTCCGACAGAGAACACTGAAGCTTTCTTT	CASSVAPTENTEAFF
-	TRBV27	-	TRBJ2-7	TGTGCCAGCAGTTTATCGGGACTTTCCTACGAGCAGTACTTC	CASSLSGLSYEQYF
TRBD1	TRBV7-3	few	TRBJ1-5	TGTGCCAGCAGGGGGACAGCAAATCAGCCCCAGCATTTT	CASRGTANQPQHF
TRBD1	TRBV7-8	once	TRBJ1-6	TGTGCCAGCAGCTTTGACAGGGGTCGAAATAATTCACCCCTCCACTTT	CASSFDRGRNNSPLHF
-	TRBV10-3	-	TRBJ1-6	TGTGCCATCAGGGCGGGGAGTGATTCACCCCTCCACTTT	CAIRAGSDSPLHF
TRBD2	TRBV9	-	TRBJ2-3	TGTGCCAGCAGCGTATGGTCTAGCGGGGTCCCCTCCTATACGCAGTATTTT	CASSVWSSGVPSYTQYF
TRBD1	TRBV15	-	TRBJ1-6	TGTGCCACCAGCAGAGATCCAACAGGGGGGGCTTCACCCCTCCACTTT	CATSRDPTGGASPLHF